The 28 T cell receptor beta chains below come from one sample, sequenced in a study of T and B cells in COVID-19 patients (dated by TCRdb to 2020 to 2021). TRB repertoires were amplified from approximately 250-500 ng of genomic DNA extracted from blood. Instrument used: Illumina MiSeq. Multiplex PCR with BIOMED2 TRB-A/B primer pools was used to amplify TRB rearrangements. Clones were called with MiXCR by TCRdb after fastp trimmed the public reads at Q25, and only in-frame beta chains were retained. Duplicate CDR3 protein sequences are folded into a single record with the most common DNA and genes. Across this sample there are about 11,000 distinct CDR3 sequences, with 33% seen only once. 18% of the sample is taken by the ten largest. The specimen was blood. Every receptor here comes from a human donor with active COVID-19.

This clonotype is medium-sized in the sample. The rearrangement uses TRBV15 and TRBJ2-3; perhaps D is TRBD1 or TRBD2 (6 bases each). The CDR3 runs 16 residues. V was shortened by 0 bases and J by 2 bases, with 12 bases between the two germline ends. The V gene's germline CDR1 is LNHNV and CDR2 YYDKDF (reference sequence). CDR3 loop: CATSREGGGITDTQYF. DNA of the CDR3: TGTGCCACCAGCAGAGAAGGAGGGGGGATCACAGATACGCAGTATTTT.

By its share, this clonotype is medium-sized. The chain is built from TRBV5-6 and TRBJ2-6, with D possibly matching TRBD1 (5 bases). CDR1 is SGHDT, CDR2 YYEEEE, per germline. The CDR3 runs 14 residues. V shed 5 bases and J shed 2 bases, with 8 bases lying between them. CDR3 nucleotides: TGTGCCAGCAGGTGGGGCGCTGGGGCCAACGTCCTGACTTTC. Protein: CASRWGAGANVLTF.

This clonotype qualifies as medium-sized. V gene TRBV19 combines with J gene TRBJ2-2, with a tentative D call TRBD2 (6 bases). Trimming shortened V by 11 bases and J by 4 bases, and 14 bases separated the two germline ends. Germline CDR1 reads LNHDA; CDR2 reads SQIVND (reference sequence). The CDR3 covers 13 residues. In nucleotides, the CDR3 is TGTGCCTGTGGGGGGTCGGGCACCGGGGAGCTGTTTTTT. As protein: CACGGSGTGELFF.

This clonotype was seen more than once but under ten times. A much more abundant neighbour one base away suggests this may be a read error. The chain joins TRBV29-1 to TRBJ2-7, with D unresolved. V was clipped by 7 bases and J by 6 bases, with 16 bases between them. The CDR3 has 12 residues. The germline CDR1 and CDR2 sequences are SQVTM and ANQGSEA. The CDR3 reads CSAGVTESEQYF. The CDR3 DNA reads TGCAGCGCTGGGGTTACGGAAAGCGAGCAGTACTTC.

The chain combines TRBV11-2 with TRBJ2-3; D gene unclear. V lost 8 bases and J lost 0, with 9 bases in between. The germline gives CDR1 SGHAT, CDR2 FQNNGV. This CDR3 is 13 amino acids long. CDR3 bases: TGTGCCAGCGGGGTATTTAGCACAGATACGCAGTATTTT. Amino acids: CASGVFSTDTQYF.

This clonotype has only a few counts. The V gene is TRBV10-2, the J gene TRBJ1-1; perhaps TRBD1 as D (6 bases). The CDR3 runs 13 residues. V was trimmed by 5 bases and J by 1 base, leaving 8 bases between them. Germline CDR1 and CDR2: WSHSY and SAAADI. CDR3 amino acids: CASSLTGNTEAFF. For the CDR3, the DNA is TGCGCCAGCAGTTTGACAGGGAACACTGAAGCTTTCTTT.

This chain uses TRBV7-4 with TRBJ1-1, with 8 bases identical to TRBD1. Germline V gene lookup returns CDR1 SGHVT and CDR2 SQSDAQ. This CDR3 region has 14 residues. Unmatched junction bases numbered 7, after V lost 6 bases and J lost 4 bases. CDR3 loop: CASRGQGSGTEAFF. CDR3 coding DNA: TGTGCCAGCAGAGGACAGGGTTCGGGCACTGAAGCTTTCTTT.

Only a few counts were recorded for this clonotype. The rearrangement uses TRBV6-2 or TRBV6-3 and TRBJ2-5, with a tentative D call TRBD2 (6 bases). Germline loops: CDR1 MNHEY, CDR2 SVGEGT. The V gene lost 6 bases and the J gene lost 3 bases, with 23 bases spanning the gap. This CDR3 comprises 17 residues. The CDR3 loop is CASRLGGQDLSEETQYF. CDR3 nucleotide sequence: TGTGCCAGCAGACTGGGGGGTCAGGATCTTAGTGAAGAGACCCAGTACTTC.

By sample fraction, this clonotype is medium-sized (0.01 to 0.1%). The chain uses TRBV27 and TRBJ2-2; no firm D call. The CDR3 is 14 amino acids. V lost 1 base and J 3 bases, leaving 6 bases between the germline ends. The germline V gene encodes CDR1 MNHEY and CDR2 SMNVEV (reference sequence). The CDR3 DNA reads as TGTGCCAGCAGTTTATGGGCCGACACCGGGGAGCTGTTTTTT. Protein product: CASSLWADTGELFF.

V and J are TRBV20-1 and TRBJ2-5; perhaps D is TRBD1 or TRBD2 (5 bases each). CDR1 and CDR2 (germline): DFQATT, SNEGSKA (reference sequence). This CDR3 region has 13 residues. V was shortened by 4 bases and J by 5 bases, with 14 bases between the two germline ends. The CDR3 is CSAKRGGVETQYF. CDR3 in DNA: TGCAGTGCTAAGAGGGGTGGAGTGGAGACCCAGTACTTC.

V is TRBV19 and J is TRBJ1-5; 7 nucleotides agree with TRBD1. The CDR3 runs to 17 residues. V shed 5 bases and J 5 bases; nucleotides not matched to a gene: 15. CDR1 and CDR2 from the germline V gene are LNHDA and SQIVND (reference sequence). The CDR3 loop is CASSSHPTVRGYQPQHF. CDR3 nucleotide sequence: TGTGCCAGTAGTTCCCATCCGACAGTCAGGGGGTATCAGCCCCAGCATTTT.

In this sample, this clonotype turned up a few times. This rearrangement joins TRBV12-3 or TRBV12-4 to TRBJ2-7; D ambiguous. The CDR3 contains 13 residues. V was clipped by 1 base and J by 4 bases, with 8 bases between them. The CDR3 sequence: CASSLEFGYEQYF. The CDR3 DNA sequence: TGTGCCAGCAGTTTAGAGTTCGGTTACGAGCAGTACTTC.

J is TRBJ2-7 and V is TRBV6-4; TRBD2 might be the D (5 bases). CDR3 size: 14 residues. Trimming stripped 0 bases from V and 7 bases from J, with 13 bases between. In germline, CDR1 is MRHNA, CDR2 SNTAGT. The CDR3 reads CASSDSPAGGEQYF. CDR3 in DNA: TGTGCCAGCAGTGACTCTCCGGCCGGCGGGGAGCAGTACTTC.

Sample share makes this clonotype medium-sized. J is TRBJ2-7 and V is TRBV27, with TRBD2 matching 11 bases. Germline loops: CDR1 MNHEY, CDR2 SMNVEV (reference sequence). The CDR3 runs 15 residues. The V segment lost 6 bases and the J segment 3 bases; nucleotides outside the gene matches: 7. CDR3 nucleotides: TGTGCCAGCAGCCCTAGGACTAGCGGGTTCTACGAGCAGTACTTC. Protein: CASSPRTSGFYEQYF.

The genes are TRBV20-1 and TRBJ1-6, with a tentative D call TRBD1 (5 bases). V was cut by 1 base and J by 7 bases, with 20 bases left in between. The length of the CDR3 is 17 residues. Germline lookup yields CDR1 DFQATT and CDR2 SNEGSKA (reference sequence). The CDR3 DNA sequence: TGCAGTGCTAGAGTGGGGGAGAACTGGGTCCCCAATTCACCCCTCCACTTT. It yields the protein CSARVGENWVPNSPLHF.

This clonotype was counted a few times. The rearrangement uses TRBV20-1 and TRBJ2-7, with D unresolved. V gave up 0 bases and J gave up 2 bases, with 14 bases separating them. Germline CDR1 reads DFQATT; CDR2 reads SNEGSKA (reference sequence). The CDR3 is made up of 15 amino acids. As DNA, the CDR3 is TGCAGTGCTAGAGATGGGCGGCAGGATCCCTACGAGCAGTACTTC. Translated, it gives CSARDGRQDPYEQYF.

About this clonotype itself: This may stem from a read error, because a much larger clone lies one nucleotide away. The V gene is TRBV29-1, the J gene TRBJ1-2; unclear D gene. The CDR3 extends over 12 amino acids. From germline, CDR1 is SQVTM and CDR2 ANQGSEA. V was pared by 6 bases and J by 5 bases, with 13 bases between. This CDR3 reads CSVASLSYGYTF. CDR3 nucleotides: TGCAGCGTCGCCAGTTTGTCGTATGGCTACACCTTC. Full variable domain (missing parts from reference TRBV29-1 and TRBJ1-2): SAVISQKPSRDICQRGTSLTIQCQVDSQVTMMFWYRQQPGQSLTLIATANQGSEATYESGFVIDKFPISRPNLTFSTLTVSNMSPEDSSIYLCSVASLSYGYTFGSGTRLTVV.

A few counts support this clonotype. This chain links TRBV5-6 with TRBJ1-2; no firm D call. The germline V and J ends were trimmed by 2 bases and 7 bases, with 6 bases remaining between them. The CDR3 extends over 11 amino acids. Germline V gene data show CDR1 as SGHDT and CDR2 as YYEEEE. The CDR3 reads CASSFVGGYTF. The CDR3 coding sequence is TGTGCCAGCAGCTTTGTCGGTGGCTACACCTTC.

This clonotype was picked up a small number of times. The rearrangement uses TRBV7-6 and TRBJ2-7, with D possibly being TRBD2 (5 bases). Germline loops: CDR1 SGHVS, CDR2 FNYEAQ. V lost 3 bases to trimming and J lost 2 bases, with 20 bases between them. CDR3 size: 17 residues. CDR3 sequence: CASSLFAGPIAPYEQYF. DNA of the CDR3: TGTGCCAGCAGCTTGTTTGCGGGCCCCATCGCCCCCTACGAGCAGTACTTC.

This clonotype was detected a few times. V and J are TRBV6-2 or TRBV6-3 and TRBJ1-4; no reliable D call. Trimming stripped 5 bases from V and 8 bases from J, with 9 bases between. This CDR3 has 12 amino acids. In germline, CDR1 is MNHEY, CDR2 SVGEGT. Here the CDR3 DNA reads TGTGCCAGCAGTCTCCCCGGCGAAAAACTGTTTTTT. Translated, it gives CASSLPGEKLFF.

By proportion, this clonotype is medium-sized. The chain uses TRBV6-2 or TRBV6-3 and TRBJ1-6; TRBD1 aligns across 10 bases. Germline V lookup: CDR1 MNHEY, CDR2 SVGEGT. There are 16 residues in the CDR3. V lost 0 bases, J lost 10 bases, and 6 bases stayed unmatched. The CDR3 sequence is CASSYSMDRGGSPLHF. CDR3 in DNA: TGTGCCAGCAGTTACTCGATGGACAGGGGGGGCTCACCCCTCCACTTT.

This clonotype showed up just a few times. The chain is built from TRBV6-5 and TRBJ1-1, with D unclear. CDR1 is MNHEY, CDR2 SVGAGI, per germline. V shed 7 bases and J shed 6 bases, with 18 bases lying between them. CDR3 length: 14 residues. CDR3 amino acids: CASILGFSVAEAFF. The CDR3 coding sequence is TGTGCCAGCATCCTGGGGTTCTCGGTCGCTGAAGCTTTCTTT.

This clonotype is deemed medium-sized. The rearrangement uses TRBV19 and TRBJ1-6, with no clear D. Between the trimmed V and J ends, which lost 7 bases and 4 bases, there was a span of 8 bases. CDR1 is LNHDA and CDR2 is SQIVND in the germline V gene (reference sequence). The CDR3 totals 13 residues. CDR3 in DNA: TGTGCCAGTATGGGCAGTTATAATTCACCCCTCCACTTT. Translated, it gives CASMGSYNSPLHF.

Within the sample, this clonotype is medium-sized. The gene calls are TRBV19 and TRBJ2-1; weak D call: TRBD1 (5 bases). The V gene's germline CDR1 is LNHDA and CDR2 SQIVND (reference sequence). Trimming shortened V by 8 bases and J by 6 bases, and 14 bases separated the two germline ends. This CDR3 has 13 residues. In nucleotides, the CDR3 is TGTGCCAGTCTCGGCAGGGAAATCAATGAGCAGTTCTTC. It specifies CASLGREINEQFF.

This chain uses TRBV6-5 with TRBJ1-2, with 7 nucleotides matching TRBD1. The V segment lost 6 bases and the J segment 2 bases; nucleotides outside the gene matches: 3. The CDR3 consists of 13 residues. Germline loops: CDR1 MNHEY, CDR2 SVGAGI. The CDR3 nucleotides read TGTGCCAGCAGGAACAGGGGAAACTATGGCTACACCTTC. Protein product: CASRNRGNYGYTF.

CDR3 residues: CASSFGPVGSDTQYF. The CDR3 bases are TGTGCCAGTAGTTTTGGACCGGTAGGATCGGATACGCAGTATTTT. The J gene is TRBJ2-3, the V gene TRBV19; unclear D gene. Germline CDR1 reads LNHDA; CDR2 reads SQIVND (reference sequence). Trimming took off 5 bases at V and 6 bases at J, with 18 bases between the two ends. The CDR3 is 15 amino acids.

As for this clonotype: A read error may account for a junction end that differs from germline. The gene calls are TRBV5-6 and TRBJ1-6; 9 bases are shared with TRBD1. The CDR3 extends over 16 amino acids. Germline assignment: CDR1 SGHDT and CDR2 YYEEEE. CDR3 DNA sequence: TGTGCCAGAAGCTTGGTTTTTGGGACAGGGAGCTCACCCCTCCACTTT. It encodes CARSLVFGTGSSPLHF.

V and J are TRBV5-1 and TRBJ1-2; 7 bases match TRBD1. With 0 bases clipped from V and 4 bases from J, the junction kept 3 bases outside the gene matches. CDR1 is SGHRS, CDR2 YFSETQ, per germline. The CDR3 extends over 14 amino acids. The CDR3 region is CASSLGQGTYGYTF. The CDR3 region has the DNA TGCGCCAGCAGCTTGGGACAGGGCACCTATGGCTACACCTTC.